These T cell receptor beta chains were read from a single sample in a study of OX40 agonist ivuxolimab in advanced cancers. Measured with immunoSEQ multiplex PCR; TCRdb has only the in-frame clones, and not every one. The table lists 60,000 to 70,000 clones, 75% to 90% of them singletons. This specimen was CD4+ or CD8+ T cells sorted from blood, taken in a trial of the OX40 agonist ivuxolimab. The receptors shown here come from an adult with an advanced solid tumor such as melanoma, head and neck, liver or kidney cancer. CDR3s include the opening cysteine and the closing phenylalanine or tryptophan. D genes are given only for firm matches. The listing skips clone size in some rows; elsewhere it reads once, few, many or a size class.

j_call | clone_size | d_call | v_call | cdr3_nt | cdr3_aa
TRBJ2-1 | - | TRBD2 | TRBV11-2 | TGTGCCAGCAGCTTAGAGCGGGAGGGCTCCTACAATGAGCAGTTCTTC | CASSLEREGSYNEQFF
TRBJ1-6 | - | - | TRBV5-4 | TGTGCCAGCAGCAGGGACGCCCAGAGCTCCTATAATTCACCCCTCCACTTT | CASSRDAQSSYNSPLHF
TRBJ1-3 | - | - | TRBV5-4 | TGTGCCAGCAGCCGCGGGGGGCTATCTGGAAACACCATATATTTT | CASSRGGLSGNTIYF
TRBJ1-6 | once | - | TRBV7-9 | TGTGCCAGCAGCTTACTGGGGGATAATTCACCCCTCCACTTT | CASSLLGDNSPLHF
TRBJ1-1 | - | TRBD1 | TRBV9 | TGTGCCAGCAGCGTAGGAAGTCTACAGGGGTCAGAAGCTTTCTTT | CASSVGSLQGSEAFF
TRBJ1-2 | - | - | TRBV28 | TGTGCCAGCAGGGATTTTAACTATGGCTACACCTTC | CASRDFNYGYTF
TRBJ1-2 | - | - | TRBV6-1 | TGTGCCAGCAGTGAAGACCGTCTTGGGGGGCGGGATGGCTACACCTTC | CASSEDRLGGRDGYTF
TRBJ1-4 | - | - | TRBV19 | TGTGCCAGTAGTTCGACCGTCGCAACTAATGAAAAACTGTTTTTT | CASSSTVATNEKLFF
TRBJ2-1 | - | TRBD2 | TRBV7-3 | TGTGCCAGCAGCTTAACGGGGACTACCTACAATGAGCAGTTCTTC | CASSLTGTTYNEQFF
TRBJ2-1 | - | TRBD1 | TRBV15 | TGTGCCACCAGCAGAGACTCGGATAGGAGGGCAGGGGGCTTTGAGCAGTTCTTC | CATSRDSDRRAGGFEQFF
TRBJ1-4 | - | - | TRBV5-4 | TGTGCCAGCAGCGGGGCGGATGAAAAACTGTTTTTT | CASSGADEKLFF
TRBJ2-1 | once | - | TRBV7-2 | TGTGCCAGCAGCGGACGACTAGAATTCTCCTACAATGAGCAGTTCTTC | CASSGRLEFSYNEQFF
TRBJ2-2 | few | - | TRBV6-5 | TGTGCCAGCAGTTATCTGGGAAACCCCGGGGAGCTGTTTTTT | CASSYLGNPGELFF
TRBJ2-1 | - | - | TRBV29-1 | TGCAGCGTTTTTGTGAACCCCCACCCACCTGGCAATGAGCAGTTCTTC | CSVFVNPHPPGNEQFF
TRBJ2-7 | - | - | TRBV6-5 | TGTGCCAGCAGTTACGAGGCCGAGAGCTCCTACGAGCAGTACTTC | CASSYEAESSYEQYF
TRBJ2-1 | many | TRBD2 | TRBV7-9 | TGTGCCAGCAGCTTACCGATACGACTAGCGGGATTGGGCAATGAGCAGTTCTTC | CASSLPIRLAGLGNEQFF
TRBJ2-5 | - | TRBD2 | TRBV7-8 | TGTGCCAGCAGCTCGGTTGCGGGAGAAAGGGAGACCCAGTACTTC | CASSSVAGERETQYF
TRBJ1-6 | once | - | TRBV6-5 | TGTGCCAGCAGTAAGACAGCCTCACCCCTCCACTTT | CASSKTASPLHF
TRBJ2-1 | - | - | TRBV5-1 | TGCGCCAGCAGTCCGCCCCGGGCTGTGACAGACGATGAGCAGTTCTTC | CASSPPRAVTDDEQFF
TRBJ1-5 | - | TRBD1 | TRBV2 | TGTGCCAGCGGGCGGACAGGGGCTAGACAGCCCCAGCATTTT | CASGRTGARQPQHF
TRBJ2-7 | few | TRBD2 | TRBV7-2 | TGTGCCAGCAGCTTAACCGGGACTAGCGGGGCTTCCTCCTACGAGCAGTACTTC | CASSLTGTSGASSYEQYF
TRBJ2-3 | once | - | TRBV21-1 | TGTGCCAGCAGCCAGGGACTAGTGATAGATACGCAGTATTTT | CASSQGLVIDTQYF
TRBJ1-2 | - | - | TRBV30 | TGTGCCTGGAGTGTACGGGACTATGGCTACACCTTC | CAWSVRDYGYTF
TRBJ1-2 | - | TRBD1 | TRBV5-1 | TGCGCCAGCACCATCGGGACAGCCGTCGGCTATGGCTACACCTTC | CASTIGTAVGYGYTF
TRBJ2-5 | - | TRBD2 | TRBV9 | TGTGCCAGCAGCGTGGGACTAGCGGGACGAAATGGAGAGACCCAGTACTTC | CASSVGLAGRNGETQYF
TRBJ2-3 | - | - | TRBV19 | TGTGCCAGTAGTACGCTTTTGGGGGGCGCAACAGATACGCAGTATTTT | CASSTLLGGATDTQYF
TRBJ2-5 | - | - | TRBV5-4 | TGTGCCAGCAGCCCGATGGGCGCAGTTCAAGAGACCCAGTACTTC | CASSPMGAVQETQYF
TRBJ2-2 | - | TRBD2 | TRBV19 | TGTGCCAGTACCCCTAAAACTAGCGGGGGTACCGGGGAGCTGTTTTTT | CASTPKTSGGTGELFF
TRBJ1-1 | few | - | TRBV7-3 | TGTGCCAGCAGCCAACGACGTATCACTGAAGCTTTCTTT | CASSQRRITEAFF
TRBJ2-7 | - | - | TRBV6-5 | TGTGCCAGCAGTCGGGTCCGAGGCTCCTACGAGCAGTACTTC | CASSRVRGSYEQYF
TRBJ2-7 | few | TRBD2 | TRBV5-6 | TGTGCCAGCAGCCCCGGGACGGGGACTAGGGAGCAGTACTTC | CASSPGTGTREQYF
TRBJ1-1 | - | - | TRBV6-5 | TGTGCCAGCAGTTACTCGAGTTGGGGTAACACTGAAGCTTTCTTT | CASSYSSWGNTEAFF
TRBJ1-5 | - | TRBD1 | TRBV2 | TGTGCCAGCAGAACCGGGACAGGGGGCAGTCAGCCCCAGCATTTT | CASRTGTGGSQPQHF
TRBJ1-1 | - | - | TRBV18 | TGTGCCAGCTCACCAAATACTCTTACGACAGACGTGAACACTGAAGCTTTCTTT | CASSPNTLTTDVNTEAFF
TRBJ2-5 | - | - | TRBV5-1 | TGCGCCAGCAGCTACCGGGACATTCAAGAGACCCAGTACTTC | CASSYRDIQETQYF
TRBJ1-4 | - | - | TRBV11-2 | TGTGCCAGCAGCCCCGGCCACAGGGTTAATGAAAAACTGTTTTTT | CASSPGHRVNEKLFF
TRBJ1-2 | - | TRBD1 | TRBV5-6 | TGTGCCAGCAGCTTGGCCGCGGGTCAGGGGGTAAACTATGGCTACACCTTC | CASSLAAGQGVNYGYTF
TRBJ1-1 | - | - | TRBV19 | TGTGCCAGTAGCGGGTACACTGAAGCTTTCTTT | CASSGYTEAFF
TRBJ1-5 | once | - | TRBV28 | TGTGCCAGCAGAGCTGACAGAAATCAGCCCCAGCATTTT | CASRADRNQPQHF
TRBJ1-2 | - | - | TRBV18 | TGTGCCAGCTCACCGGGGACGTTTGCGCTGGCTAACTATGGCTACACCTTC | CASSPGTFALANYGYTF
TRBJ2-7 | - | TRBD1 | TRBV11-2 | TGTGCCAGCAGCCTCGGGACAGGGGGGAACAGGGACGAGCAGTACTTC | CASSLGTGGNRDEQYF
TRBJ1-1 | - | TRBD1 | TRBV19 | TGTGCCAGTAGTATGGGCGGGACAGGGGCGGCTGAAGCTTTCTTT | CASSMGGTGAAEAFF
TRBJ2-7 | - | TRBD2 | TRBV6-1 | TGTGCCAGCACCACTAGCGCTGCCTACGAGCAGTACTTC | CASTTSAAYEQYF
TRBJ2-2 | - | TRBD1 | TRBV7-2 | TGTGCCAGCAGCACCCGGCGACAGGGCGGGGAGCTGTTTTTT | CASSTRRQGGELFF
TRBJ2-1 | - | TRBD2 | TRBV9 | TGTGCCAGCAGCGTAGTTAGTCTAGCGGACAATGAGCAGTTCTTC | CASSVVSLADNEQFF
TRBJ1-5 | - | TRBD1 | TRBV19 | TGTGCCAGTAGTCCCCCTCCGGGACAGACCGGTCAGCCCCAGCATTTT | CASSPPPGQTGQPQHF
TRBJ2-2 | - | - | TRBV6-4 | TGTGCCAGCAGTGACGGAACAGCCCCGACCGGGGAGCTGTTTTTT | CASSDGTAPTGELFF
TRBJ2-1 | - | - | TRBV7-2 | TGTGCCAGCAGCTTAGTCCGATACAATGAGCAGTTCTTC | CASSLVRYNEQFF
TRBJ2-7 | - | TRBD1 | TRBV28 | TGTGCCAGCAGCCCGGGGGACAGGGCCTACCACGAGCAGTACTTC | CASSPGDRAYHEQYF
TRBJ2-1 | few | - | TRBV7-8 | TGTGCCAGCAGCTTAGAAGGGGCAGGCTACAATGAGCAGTTCTTC | CASSLEGAGYNEQFF
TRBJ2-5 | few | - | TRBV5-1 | TGCGCCAGCAGCTTGGTACAAGAGACCCAGTACTTC | CASSLVQETQYF
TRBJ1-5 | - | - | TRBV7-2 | TGTGCCAGCAGCTCCGAACGCAATCAGCCCCAGCATTTT | CASSSERNQPQHF
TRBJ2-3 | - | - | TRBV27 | TGTGCCAGCAGTTTACGGGCGGGCTACCCCCCAGATACGCAGTATTTT | CASSLRAGYPPDTQYF
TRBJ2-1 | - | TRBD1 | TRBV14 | TGTGCCAGCAGCCAAGTGCGGGACAGGGGCTACAATGAGCAGTTCTTC | CASSQVRDRGYNEQFF
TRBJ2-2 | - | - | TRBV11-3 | TGTGCCAGCAGTCAAACCGGGACCTCTAACACCGGGGAGCTGTTTTTT | CASSQTGTSNTGELFF
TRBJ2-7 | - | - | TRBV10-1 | TGCGCCAGGGGCTGGGGGCTAGGCTCCTACGAGCAGTACTTC | CARGWGLGSYEQYF
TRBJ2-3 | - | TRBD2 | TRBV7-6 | TGTGCCAGCAGCTTAGCCCCGACTAGCTTTGCAGATACGCAGTATTTT | CASSLAPTSFADTQYF
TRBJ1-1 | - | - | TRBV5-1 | TGCGCCAGCAGCCGAGACAACACTGAAGCTTTCTTT | CASSRDNTEAFF
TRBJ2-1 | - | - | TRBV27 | TGTGCCAGCCGTTTCCCCAGGGGGGGTTTTCACAATGAGCAGTTCTTC | CASRFPRGGFHNEQFF
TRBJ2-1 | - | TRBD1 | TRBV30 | TGTGCCTGGAGTTCTCTCGGGACAGGGCCCCCTAATGAGCAGTTCTTC | CAWSSLGTGPPNEQFF